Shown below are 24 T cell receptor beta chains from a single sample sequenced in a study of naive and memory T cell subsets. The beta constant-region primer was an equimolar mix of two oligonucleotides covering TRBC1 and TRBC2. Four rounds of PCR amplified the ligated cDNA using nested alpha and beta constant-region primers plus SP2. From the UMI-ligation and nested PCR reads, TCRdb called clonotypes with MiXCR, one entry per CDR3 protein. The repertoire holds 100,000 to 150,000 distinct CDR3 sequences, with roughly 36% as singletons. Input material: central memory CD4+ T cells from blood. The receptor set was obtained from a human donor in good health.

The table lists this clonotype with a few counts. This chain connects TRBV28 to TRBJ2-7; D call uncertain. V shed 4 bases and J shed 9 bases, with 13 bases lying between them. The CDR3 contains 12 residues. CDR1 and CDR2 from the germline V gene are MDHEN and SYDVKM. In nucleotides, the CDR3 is TGTGCCAGCAGTTACGGGTCCTCACGGCAGTACTTC. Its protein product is CASSYGSSRQYF.

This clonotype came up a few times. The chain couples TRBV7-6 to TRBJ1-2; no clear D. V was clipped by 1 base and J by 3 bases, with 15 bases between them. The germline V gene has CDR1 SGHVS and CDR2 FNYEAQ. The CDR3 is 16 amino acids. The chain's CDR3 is CASSLGNKDSYYGYTF. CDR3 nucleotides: TGTGCCAGCAGCTTAGGAAATAAGGACTCGTACTATGGCTACACCTTC.

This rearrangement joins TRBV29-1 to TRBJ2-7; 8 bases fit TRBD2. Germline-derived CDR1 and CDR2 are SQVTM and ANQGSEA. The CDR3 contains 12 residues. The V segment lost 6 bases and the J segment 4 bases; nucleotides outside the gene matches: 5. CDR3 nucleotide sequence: TGCAGCGTCCGCAGCGGGAGTTACGAGCAGTACTTC. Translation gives CSVRSGSYEQYF.

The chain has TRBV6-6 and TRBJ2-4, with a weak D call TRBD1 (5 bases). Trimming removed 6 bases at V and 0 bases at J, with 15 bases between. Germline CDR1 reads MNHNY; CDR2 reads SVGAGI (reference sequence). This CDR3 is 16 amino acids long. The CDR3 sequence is CASSDPRGLAKNIQYF. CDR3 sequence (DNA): TGTGCCAGCAGCGACCCTAGGGGCCTAGCCAAAAACATTCAGTACTTC.

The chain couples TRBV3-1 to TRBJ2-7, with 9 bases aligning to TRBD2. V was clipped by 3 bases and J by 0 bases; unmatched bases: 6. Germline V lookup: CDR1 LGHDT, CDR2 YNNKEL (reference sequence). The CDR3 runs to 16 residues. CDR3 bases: TGTGCCAGCAGCCATAGCGGGAGCCGGAGCTCCTACGAGCAGTACTTC. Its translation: CASSHSGSRSSYEQYF.

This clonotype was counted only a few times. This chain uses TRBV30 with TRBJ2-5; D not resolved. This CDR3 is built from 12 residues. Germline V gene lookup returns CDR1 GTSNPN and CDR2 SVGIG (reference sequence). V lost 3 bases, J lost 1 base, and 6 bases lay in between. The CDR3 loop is CAWRGFQETQYF. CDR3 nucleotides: TGTGCCTGGAGGGGGTTCCAAGAGACCCAGTACTTC.

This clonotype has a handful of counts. The chain's CDR3 is CSVRGQGHEKLFF. CDR3 in DNA: TGCAGCGTTCGGGGGCAGGGGCATGAAAAACTGTTTTTT. The rearrangement links TRBV29-1 to TRBJ1-4; possible D gene TRBD1, 6 bases. V lost 5 bases to trimming and J lost 6 bases, with 13 bases between them. The length of the CDR3 is 13 residues. Germline CDR1 and CDR2: SQVTM and ANQGSEA. Looking up the rest from reference TRBV29-1 and TRBJ1-4 gives the full variable domain: SAVISQKPSRDICQRGTSLTIQCQVDSQVTMMFWYRQQPGQSLTLIATANQGSEATYESGFVIDKFPISRPNLTFSTLTVSNMSPEDSSIYLCSVRGQGHEKLFFGSGTQLSVL.

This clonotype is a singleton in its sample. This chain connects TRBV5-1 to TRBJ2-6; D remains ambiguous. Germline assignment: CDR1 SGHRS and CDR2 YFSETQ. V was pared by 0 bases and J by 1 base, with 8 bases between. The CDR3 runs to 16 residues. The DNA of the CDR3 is TGCGCCAGCAGCTTGGATATGCGTTCTGGGGCCAACGTCCTGACTTTC. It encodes CASSLDMRSGANVLTF. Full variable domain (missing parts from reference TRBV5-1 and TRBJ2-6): KAGVTQTPRYLIKTRGQQVTLSCSPISGHRSVSWYQQTPGQGLQFLFEYFSETQRNKGNFPGRFSGRQFSNSRSEMNVSTLELGDSALYLCASSLDMRSGANVLTFGAGSRLTVL.

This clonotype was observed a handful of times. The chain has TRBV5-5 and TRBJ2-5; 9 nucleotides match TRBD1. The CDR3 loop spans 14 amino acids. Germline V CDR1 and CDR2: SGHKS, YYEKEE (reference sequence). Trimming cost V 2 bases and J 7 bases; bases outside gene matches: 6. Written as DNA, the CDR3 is TGTGCCAGCAGCTTTTGGCGACAGGGGGGGACCCAGTACTTC. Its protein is CASSFWRQGGTQYF.

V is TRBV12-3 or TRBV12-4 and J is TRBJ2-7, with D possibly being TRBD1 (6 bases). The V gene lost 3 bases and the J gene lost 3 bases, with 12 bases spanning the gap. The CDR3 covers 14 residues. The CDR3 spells CASSFQTGVYEQYF. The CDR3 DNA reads TGTGCCAGCAGTTTCCAGACAGGCGTCTACGAGCAGTACTTC.

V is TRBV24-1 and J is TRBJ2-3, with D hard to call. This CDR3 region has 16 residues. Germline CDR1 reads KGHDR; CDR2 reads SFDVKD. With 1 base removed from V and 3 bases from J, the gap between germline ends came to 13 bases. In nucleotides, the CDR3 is TGTGCCACCAGTGATTTCGGCAGGTCCGGAACAGATACGCAGTATTTT. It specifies CATSDFGRSGTDTQYF.

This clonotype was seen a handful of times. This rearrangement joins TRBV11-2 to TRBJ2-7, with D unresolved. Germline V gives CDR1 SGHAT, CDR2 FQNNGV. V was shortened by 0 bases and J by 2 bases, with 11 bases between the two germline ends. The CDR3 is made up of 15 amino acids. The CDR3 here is CASSLDLRSTYEQYF. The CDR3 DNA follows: TGTGCCAGCAGCTTAGACCTCCGGTCTACCTACGAGCAGTACTTC.

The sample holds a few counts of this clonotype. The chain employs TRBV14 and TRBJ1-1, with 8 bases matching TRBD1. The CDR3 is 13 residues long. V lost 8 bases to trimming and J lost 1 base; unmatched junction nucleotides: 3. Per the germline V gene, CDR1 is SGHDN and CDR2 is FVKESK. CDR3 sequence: CASRDRSNTEAFF. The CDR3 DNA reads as TGTGCCAGCCGGGACAGGTCGAACACTGAAGCTTTCTTT.

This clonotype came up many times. This CDR3 is CSVAGLGEKLFF. As DNA, the CDR3 is TGCAGCGTTGCAGGGCTTGGTGAAAAACTGTTTTTT. The chain couples TRBV29-1 to TRBJ1-4, with a weak D call TRBD1 (5 bases). Trimming shortened V by 4 bases and J by 7 bases, and 10 bases separated the two germline ends. The CDR3 is 12 amino acids. Germline CDR1 and CDR2: SQVTM and ANQGSEA.

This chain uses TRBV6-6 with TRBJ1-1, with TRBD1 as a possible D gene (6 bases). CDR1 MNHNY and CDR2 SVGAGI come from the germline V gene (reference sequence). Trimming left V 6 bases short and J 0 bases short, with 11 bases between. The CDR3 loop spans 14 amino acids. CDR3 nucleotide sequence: TGTGCCAGCAGGCCACAGGGCATGAACACTGAAGCTTTCTTT. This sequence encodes CASRPQGMNTEAFF.

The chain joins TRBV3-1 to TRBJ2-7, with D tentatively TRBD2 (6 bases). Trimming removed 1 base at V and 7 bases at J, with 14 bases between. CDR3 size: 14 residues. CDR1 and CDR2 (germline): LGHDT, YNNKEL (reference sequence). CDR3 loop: CASSQGDSRREQYF. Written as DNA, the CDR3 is TGTGCCAGCAGCCAAGGGGACTCCCGGCGAGAGCAGTACTTC.

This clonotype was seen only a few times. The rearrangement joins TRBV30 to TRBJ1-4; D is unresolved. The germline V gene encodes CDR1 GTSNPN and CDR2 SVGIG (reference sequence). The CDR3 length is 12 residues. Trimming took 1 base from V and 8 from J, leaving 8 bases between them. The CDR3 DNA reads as TGTGCCTGGAGTGGGAGAGAGGAAAAACTGTTTTTT. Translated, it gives CAWSGREEKLFF.

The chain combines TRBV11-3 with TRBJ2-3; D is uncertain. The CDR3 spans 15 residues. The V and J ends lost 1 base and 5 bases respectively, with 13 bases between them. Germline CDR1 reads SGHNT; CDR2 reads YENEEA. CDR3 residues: CASSLGSRTEDTQYF. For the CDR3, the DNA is TGTGCCAGCAGCTTAGGGTCGCGGACCGAAGATACGCAGTATTTT.

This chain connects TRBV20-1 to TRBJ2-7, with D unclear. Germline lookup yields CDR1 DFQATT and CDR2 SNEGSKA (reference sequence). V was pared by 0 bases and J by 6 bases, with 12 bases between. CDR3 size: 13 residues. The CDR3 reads CSARDSILIEQYF. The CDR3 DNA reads TGCAGTGCTAGAGACTCTATTCTGATCGAGCAGTACTTC.

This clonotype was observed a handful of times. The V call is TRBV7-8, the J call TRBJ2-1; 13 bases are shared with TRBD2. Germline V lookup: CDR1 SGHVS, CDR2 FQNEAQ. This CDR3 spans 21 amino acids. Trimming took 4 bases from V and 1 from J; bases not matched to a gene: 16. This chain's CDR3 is CASSYRRTSGRERVSYNEQFF. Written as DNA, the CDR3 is TGTGCCAGCAGCTACCGAAGGACTAGCGGGAGAGAGAGGGTATCCTACAATGAGCAGTTCTTC. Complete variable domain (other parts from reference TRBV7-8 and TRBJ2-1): GAGVSQSPRYKVAKRGQDVALRCDPISGHVSLFWYQQALGQGPEFLTYFQNEAQLDKSGLPSDRFFAERPEGSVSTLKIQRTQQEDSAVYLCASSYRRTSGRERVSYNEQFFGPGTRLTVL.

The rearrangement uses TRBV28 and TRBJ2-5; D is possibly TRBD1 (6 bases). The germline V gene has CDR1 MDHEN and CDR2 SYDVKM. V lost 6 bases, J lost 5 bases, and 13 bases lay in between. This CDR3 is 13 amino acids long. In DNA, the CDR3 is TGTGCCAGCAGGGGGGCACTTCTGGAGACCCAGTACTTC. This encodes CASRGALLETQYF.

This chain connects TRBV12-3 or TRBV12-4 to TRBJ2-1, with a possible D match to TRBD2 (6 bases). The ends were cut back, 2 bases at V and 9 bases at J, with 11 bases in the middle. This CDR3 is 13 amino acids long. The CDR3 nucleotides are TGTGCCAGCAGTTTAACGCGGGAAGGTGAGCAGTTCTTC. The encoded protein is CASSLTREGEQFF.

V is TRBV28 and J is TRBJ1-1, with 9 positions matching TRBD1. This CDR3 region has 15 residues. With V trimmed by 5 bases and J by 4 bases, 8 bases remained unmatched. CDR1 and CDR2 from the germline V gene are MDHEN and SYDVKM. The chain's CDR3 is CASSPVGQGGTEAFF. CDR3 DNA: TGTGCCAGCAGTCCCGTGGGACAGGGCGGCACTGAAGCTTTCTTT.

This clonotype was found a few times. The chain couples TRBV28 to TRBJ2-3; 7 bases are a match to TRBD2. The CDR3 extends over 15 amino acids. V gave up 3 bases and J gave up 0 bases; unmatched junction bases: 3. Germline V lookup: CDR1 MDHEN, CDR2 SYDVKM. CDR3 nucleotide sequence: TGTGCCAGCAGTTTGCAGCGGGGAAGCACAGATACGCAGTATTTT. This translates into CASSLQRGSTDTQYF.